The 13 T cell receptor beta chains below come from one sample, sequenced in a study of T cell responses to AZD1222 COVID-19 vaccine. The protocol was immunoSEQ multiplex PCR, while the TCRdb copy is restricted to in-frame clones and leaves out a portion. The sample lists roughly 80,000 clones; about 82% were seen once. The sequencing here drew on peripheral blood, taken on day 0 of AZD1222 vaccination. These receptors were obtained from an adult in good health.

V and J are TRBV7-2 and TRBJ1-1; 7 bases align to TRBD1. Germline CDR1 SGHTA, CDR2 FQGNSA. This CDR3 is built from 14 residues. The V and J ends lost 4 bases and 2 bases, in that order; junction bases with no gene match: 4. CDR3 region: CASSWGQKNTEAFF. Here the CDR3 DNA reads TGTGCCAGCAGCTGGGGACAGAAAAACACTGAAGCTTTCTTT.

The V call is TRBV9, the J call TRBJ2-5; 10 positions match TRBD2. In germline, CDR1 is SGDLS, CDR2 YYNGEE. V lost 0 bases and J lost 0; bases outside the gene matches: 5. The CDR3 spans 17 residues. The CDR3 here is CASSVGVLAGDQETQYF. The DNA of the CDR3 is TGTGCCAGCAGCGTAGGGGTCCTAGCGGGGGACCAAGAGACCCAGTACTTC. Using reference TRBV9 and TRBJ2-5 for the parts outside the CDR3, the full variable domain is DSGVTQTPKHLITATGQRVTLRCSPRSGDLSVYWYQQSLDQGLQFLIQYYNGEERAKGNILERFSAQQFPDLHSELNLSSLELGDSALYFCASSVGVLAGDQETQYFGPGTRLLVL.

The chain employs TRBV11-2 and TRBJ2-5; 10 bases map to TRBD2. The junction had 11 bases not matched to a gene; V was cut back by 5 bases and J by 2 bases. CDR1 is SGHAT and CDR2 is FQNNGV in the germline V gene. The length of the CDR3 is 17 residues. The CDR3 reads CASSPSRGLAKQETQYF. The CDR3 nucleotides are TGTGCCAGCAGCCCATCCCGGGGACTAGCGAAACAAGAGACCCAGTACTTC.

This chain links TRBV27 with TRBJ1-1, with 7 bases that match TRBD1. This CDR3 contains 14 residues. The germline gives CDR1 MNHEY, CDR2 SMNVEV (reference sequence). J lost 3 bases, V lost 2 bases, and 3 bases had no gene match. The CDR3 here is CASSLGTAYTEAFF. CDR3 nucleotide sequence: TGTGCCAGCAGTTTAGGGACAGCATACACTGAAGCTTTCTTT.

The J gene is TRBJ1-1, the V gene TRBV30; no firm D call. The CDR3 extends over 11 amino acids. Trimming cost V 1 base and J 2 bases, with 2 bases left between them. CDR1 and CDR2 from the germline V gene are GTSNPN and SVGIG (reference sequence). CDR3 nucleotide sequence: TGTGCCTGGAGTGATAACACTGAAGCTTTCTTT. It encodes CAWSDNTEAFF. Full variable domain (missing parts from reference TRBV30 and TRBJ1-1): SQTIHQWPATLVQPVGSPLSLECTVEGTSNPNLYWYRQAAGRGLQLLFYSVGIGQISSEVPQNLSASRPQDRQFILSSKKLLLSDSGFYLCAWSDNTEAFFGQGTRLTVV.

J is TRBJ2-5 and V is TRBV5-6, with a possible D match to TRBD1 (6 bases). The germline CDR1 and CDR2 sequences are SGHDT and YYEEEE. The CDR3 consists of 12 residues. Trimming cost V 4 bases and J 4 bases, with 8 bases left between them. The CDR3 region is CASSTGLETQYF. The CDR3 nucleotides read TGTGCCAGCAGCACAGGGCTAGAGACCCAGTACTTC.

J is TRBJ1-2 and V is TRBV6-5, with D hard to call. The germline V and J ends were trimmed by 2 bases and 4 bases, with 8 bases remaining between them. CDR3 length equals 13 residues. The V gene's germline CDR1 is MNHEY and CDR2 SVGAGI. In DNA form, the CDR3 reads TGTGCCAGCAGTTACGGGTTGGGCTATGGCTACACCTTC. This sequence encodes CASSYGLGYGYTF.

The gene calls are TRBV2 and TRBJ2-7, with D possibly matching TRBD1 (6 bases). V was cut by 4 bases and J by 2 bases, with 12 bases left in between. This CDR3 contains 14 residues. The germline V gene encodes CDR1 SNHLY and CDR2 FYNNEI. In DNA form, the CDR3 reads TGTGCCAGCAGTGTTTACAGGGTGACCTACGAGCAGTACTTC. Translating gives CASSVYRVTYEQYF.

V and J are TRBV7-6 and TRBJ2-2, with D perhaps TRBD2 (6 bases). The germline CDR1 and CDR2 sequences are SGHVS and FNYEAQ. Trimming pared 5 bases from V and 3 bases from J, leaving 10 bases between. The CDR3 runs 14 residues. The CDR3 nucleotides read TGTGCCAGCAGCCCATGGGGGGACACCGGGGAGCTGTTTTTT. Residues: CASSPWGDTGELFF.

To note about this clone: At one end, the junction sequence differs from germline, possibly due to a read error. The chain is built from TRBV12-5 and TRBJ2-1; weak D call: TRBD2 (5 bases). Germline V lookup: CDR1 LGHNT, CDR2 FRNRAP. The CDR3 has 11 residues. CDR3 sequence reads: CASGLGLATIF. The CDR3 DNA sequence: TGTGCTAGTGGTTTGGGGCTAGCTACGATCTTC.

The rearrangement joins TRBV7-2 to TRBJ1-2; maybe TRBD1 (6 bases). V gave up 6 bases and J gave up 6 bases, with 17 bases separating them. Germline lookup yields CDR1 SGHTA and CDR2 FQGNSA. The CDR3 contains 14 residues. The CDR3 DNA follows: TGTGCCAGCAGTGTGGGGGCCCTCGGGGATGGCTACACCTTC. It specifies CASSVGALGDGYTF.

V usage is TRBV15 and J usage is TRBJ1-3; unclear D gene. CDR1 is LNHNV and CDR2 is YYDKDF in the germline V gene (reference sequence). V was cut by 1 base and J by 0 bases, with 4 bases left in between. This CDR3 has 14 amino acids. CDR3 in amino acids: CATSRGISGNTIYF. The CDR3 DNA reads TGTGCCACCAGCAGAGGGATCTCTGGAAACACCATATATTTT.

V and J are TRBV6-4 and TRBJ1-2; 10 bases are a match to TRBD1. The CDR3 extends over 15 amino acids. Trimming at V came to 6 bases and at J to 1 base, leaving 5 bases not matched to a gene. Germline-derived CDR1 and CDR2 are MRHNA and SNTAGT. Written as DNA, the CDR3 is TGTGCCAGCAGGAAGGGACAGGGGTTTAACTATGGCTACACCTTC. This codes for CASRKGQGFNYGYTF.